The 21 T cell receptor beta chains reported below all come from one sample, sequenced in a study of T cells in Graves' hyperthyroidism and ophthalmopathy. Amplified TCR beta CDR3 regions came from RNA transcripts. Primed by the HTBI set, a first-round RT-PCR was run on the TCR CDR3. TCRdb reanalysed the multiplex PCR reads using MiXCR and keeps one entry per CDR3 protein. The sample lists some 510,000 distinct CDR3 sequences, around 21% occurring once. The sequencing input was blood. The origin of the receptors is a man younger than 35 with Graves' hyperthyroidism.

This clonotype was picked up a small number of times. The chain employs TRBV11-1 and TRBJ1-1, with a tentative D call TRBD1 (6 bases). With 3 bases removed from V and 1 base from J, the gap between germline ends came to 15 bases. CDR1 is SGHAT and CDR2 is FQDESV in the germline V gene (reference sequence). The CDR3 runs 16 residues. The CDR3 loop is CASSFGERGSNTEAFF. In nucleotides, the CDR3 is TGTGCCAGCAGCTTCGGGGAGAGGGGGTCGAACACTGAAGCTTTCTTT.

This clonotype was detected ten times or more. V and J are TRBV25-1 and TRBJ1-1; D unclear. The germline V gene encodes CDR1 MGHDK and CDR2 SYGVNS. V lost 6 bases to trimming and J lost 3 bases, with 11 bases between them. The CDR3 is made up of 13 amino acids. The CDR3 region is CASSDAWDTEAFF. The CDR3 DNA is TGTGCCAGCAGCGATGCGTGGGACACTGAAGCTTTCTTT.

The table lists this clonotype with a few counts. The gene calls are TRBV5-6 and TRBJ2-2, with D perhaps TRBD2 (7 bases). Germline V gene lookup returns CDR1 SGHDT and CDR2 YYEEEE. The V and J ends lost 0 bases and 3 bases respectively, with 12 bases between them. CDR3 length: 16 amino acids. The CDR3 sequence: CASSLAGGPDTGELFF. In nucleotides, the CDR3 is TGTGCCAGCAGCTTGGCCGGGGGGCCGGACACCGGGGAGCTGTTTTTT.

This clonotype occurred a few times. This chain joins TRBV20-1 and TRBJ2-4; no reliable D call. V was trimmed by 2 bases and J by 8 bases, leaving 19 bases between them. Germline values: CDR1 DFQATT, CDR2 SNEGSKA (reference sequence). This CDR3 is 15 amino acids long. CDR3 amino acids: CSARTLSLVGDIQYF. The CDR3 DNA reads TGCAGTGCTAGAACCCTTTCCCTGGTTGGGGACATTCAGTACTTC.

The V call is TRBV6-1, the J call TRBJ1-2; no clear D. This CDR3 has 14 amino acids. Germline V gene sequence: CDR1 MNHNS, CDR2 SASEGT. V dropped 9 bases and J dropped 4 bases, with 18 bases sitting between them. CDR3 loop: CASRPGIPPYGYTF. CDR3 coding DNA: TGTGCCAGTCGACCTGGTATCCCTCCCTATGGCTACACCTTC.

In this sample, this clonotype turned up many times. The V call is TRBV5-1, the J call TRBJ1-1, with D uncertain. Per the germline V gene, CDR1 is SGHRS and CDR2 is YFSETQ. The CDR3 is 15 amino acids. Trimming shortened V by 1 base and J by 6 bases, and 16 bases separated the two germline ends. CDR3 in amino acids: CASSLKWLGLAEAFF. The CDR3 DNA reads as TGCGCCAGCAGCTTGAAATGGTTGGGTTTAGCTGAAGCTTTCTTT.

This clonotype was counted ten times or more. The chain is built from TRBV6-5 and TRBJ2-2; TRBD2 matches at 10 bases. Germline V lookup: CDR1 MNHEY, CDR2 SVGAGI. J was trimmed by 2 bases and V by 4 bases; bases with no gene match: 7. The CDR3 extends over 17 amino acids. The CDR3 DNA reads TGTGCCAGCAGTTCCGGGGTAGCGGGGGGTAACACCGGGGAGCTGTTTTTT. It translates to CASSSGVAGGNTGELFF.

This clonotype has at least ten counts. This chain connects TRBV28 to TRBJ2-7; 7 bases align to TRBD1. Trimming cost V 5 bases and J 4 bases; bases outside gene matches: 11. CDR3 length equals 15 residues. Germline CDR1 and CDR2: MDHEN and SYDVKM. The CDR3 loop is CASSLPGQAPYEQYF. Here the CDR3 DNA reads TGTGCCAGCAGTCTCCCCGGACAGGCCCCGTACGAGCAGTACTTC.

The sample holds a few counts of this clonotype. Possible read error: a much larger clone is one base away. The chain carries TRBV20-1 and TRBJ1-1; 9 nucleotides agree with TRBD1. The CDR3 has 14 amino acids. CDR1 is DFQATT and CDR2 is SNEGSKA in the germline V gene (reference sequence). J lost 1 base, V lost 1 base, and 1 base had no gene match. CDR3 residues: CSARGDRENTEAFF. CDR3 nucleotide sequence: TGCAGTGCTAGAGGGGACAGGGAGAACACTGAAGCTTTCTTT.

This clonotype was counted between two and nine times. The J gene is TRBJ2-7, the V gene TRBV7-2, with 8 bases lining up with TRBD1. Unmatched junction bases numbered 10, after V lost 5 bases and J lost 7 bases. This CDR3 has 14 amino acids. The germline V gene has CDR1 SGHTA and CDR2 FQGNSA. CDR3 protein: CASSMRTGLKEQYF. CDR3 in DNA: TGTGCCAGCAGCATGAGGACAGGGTTAAAAGAGCAGTACTTC. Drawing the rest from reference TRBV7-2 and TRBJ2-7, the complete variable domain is GAGVSQSPSNKVTEKGKDVELRCDPISGHTALYWYRQSLGQGLEFLIYFQGNSAPDKSGLPSDRFSAERTGGSVSTLTIQRTQQEDSAVYLCASSMRTGLKEQYFGPGTRLTVT.

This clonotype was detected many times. The DNA of the CDR3 is TGTGCCTGGAGCCTCCAGGGGCGTCAGCCCCAGCATTTT. As protein: CAWSLQGRQPQHF. The chain links TRBV30 to TRBJ1-5; tentative D call: TRBD1 (6 bases). The CDR3 runs 13 residues. V was pared by 3 bases and J by 6 bases, with 12 bases between. CDR1 is GTSNPN and CDR2 is SVGIG in the germline V gene (reference sequence).

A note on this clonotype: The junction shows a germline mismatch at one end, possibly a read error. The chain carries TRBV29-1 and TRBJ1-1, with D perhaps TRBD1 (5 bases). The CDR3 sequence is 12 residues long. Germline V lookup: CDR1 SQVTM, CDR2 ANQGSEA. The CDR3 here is CSVGRGGTEALF. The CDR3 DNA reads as TGCAGCGTTGGGCGGGGGGGAACTGAAGCTCTCTTT.

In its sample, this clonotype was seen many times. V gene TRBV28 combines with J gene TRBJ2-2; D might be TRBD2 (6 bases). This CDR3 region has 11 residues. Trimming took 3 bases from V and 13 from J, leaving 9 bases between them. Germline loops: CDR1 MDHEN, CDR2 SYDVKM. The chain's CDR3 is CASSLREGLFF. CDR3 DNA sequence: TGTGCCAGCAGTTTGCGGGAAGGGCTGTTTTTT.

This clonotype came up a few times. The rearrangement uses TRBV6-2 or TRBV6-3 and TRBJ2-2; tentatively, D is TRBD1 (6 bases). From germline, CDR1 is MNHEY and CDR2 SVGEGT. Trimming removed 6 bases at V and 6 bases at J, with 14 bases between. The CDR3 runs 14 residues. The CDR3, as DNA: TGTGCCAGCAGGGACCACAGGGTCCCCGGGGAGCTGTTTTTT. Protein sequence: CASRDHRVPGELFF.

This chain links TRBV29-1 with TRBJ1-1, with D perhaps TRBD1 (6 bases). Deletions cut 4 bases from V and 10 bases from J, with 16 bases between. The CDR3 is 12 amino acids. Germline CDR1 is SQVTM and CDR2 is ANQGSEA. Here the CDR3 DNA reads TGCAGCGTTGCTGGACAGTTCCCAGGAGCTTTCTTT. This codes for CSVAGQFPGAFF.

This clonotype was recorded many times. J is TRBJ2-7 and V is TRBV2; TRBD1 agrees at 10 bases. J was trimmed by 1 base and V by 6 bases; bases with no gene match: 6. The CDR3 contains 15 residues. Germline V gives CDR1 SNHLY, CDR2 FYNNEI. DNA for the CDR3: TGTGCCAGCAGGAGACCGGGACAGGGGTCCTACGAGCAGTACTTC. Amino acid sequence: CASRRPGQGSYEQYF.

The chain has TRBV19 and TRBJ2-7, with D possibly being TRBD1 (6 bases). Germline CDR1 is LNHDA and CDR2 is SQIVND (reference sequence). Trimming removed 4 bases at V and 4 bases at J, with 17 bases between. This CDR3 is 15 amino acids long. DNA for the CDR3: TGTGCCAGTAGTAAGGACAGCCAGAATCTATACGAGCAGTACTTC. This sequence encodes CASSKDSQNLYEQYF.

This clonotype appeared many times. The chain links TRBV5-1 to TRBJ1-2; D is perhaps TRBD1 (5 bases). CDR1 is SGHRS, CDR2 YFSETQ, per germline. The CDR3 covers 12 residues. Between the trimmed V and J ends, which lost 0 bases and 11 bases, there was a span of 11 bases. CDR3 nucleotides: TGCGCCAGCAGCTTGGATCGTCGGACATACACCTTC. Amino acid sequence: CASSLDRRTYTF.

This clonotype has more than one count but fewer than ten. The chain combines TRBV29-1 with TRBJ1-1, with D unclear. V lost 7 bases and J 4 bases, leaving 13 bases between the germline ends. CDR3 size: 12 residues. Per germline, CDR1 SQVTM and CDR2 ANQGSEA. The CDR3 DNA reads TGCAGCGCCTCGTCGGGGTCCACTGAAGCTTTCTTT. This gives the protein CSASSGSTEAFF.

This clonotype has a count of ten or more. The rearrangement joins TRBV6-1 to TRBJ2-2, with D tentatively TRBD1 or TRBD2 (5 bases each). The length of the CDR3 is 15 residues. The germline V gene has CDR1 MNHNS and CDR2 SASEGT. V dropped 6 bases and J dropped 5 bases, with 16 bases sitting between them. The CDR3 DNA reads TGTGCCAGCAGCCCCGGAGGCAGGGTGACCGGGGAGCTGTTTTTT. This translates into CASSPGGRVTGELFF.

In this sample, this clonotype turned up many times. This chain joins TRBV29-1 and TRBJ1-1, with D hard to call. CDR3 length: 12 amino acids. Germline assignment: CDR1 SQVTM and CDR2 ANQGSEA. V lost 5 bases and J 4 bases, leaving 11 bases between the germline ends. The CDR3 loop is CSVWEASTEAFF. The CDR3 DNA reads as TGCAGCGTTTGGGAGGCGAGCACTGAAGCTTTCTTT.